Each of the 7 T cell receptor beta chains below was sequenced from the same sample in a study of blood T cell repertoires in COVID-19. Data came from immunoSEQ multiplex PCR; TCRdb stores just in-frame clones and leaves some out. Counted here are some 300,000 clones, around nine tenths occurring once; the ten biggest clones make up less than 3.5%. Material: PBMCs or T cells enriched from blood (not recorded which). The receptor source for this set is a woman between 45 and 65 years old who had been exposed to COVID-19.

The chain carries TRBV5-1 and TRBJ1-1; a possible D gene is TRBD1 (6 bases). Germline V lookup: CDR1 SGHRS, CDR2 YFSETQ. Between the trimmed V and J ends, which lost 1 base and 0 bases, there was a span of 10 bases. This CDR3 has 15 amino acids. CDR3 sequence reads: CASSLPGTLNTEAFF. CDR3 DNA sequence: TGCGCCAGCAGCTTGCCCGGGACATTGAACACTGAAGCTTTCTTT.

The chain uses TRBV4-1 and TRBJ1-4, with 8 bases that match TRBD1. This CDR3 has 19 residues. The V gene's germline CDR1 is MGHRA and CDR2 YSYEKL. V trimming: 0 bases; J trimming: 7 bases; junction bases outside the gene matches: 16. In DNA, the CDR3 is TGCGCCAGCAGCCAAGATCGGTGGCAGGGGGCAGGTACGGGTGAAAAACTGTTTTTT. Amino acids: CASSQDRWQGAGTGEKLFF.

This rearrangement joins TRBV9 to TRBJ1-5, with D unresolved. CDR1 SGDLS and CDR2 YYNGEE come from the germline V gene. This CDR3 region has 14 residues. Trimming removed 4 bases from V and 7 bases from J, with 15 bases in between. CDR3 in DNA: TGTGCCAGCAGCCCCAGTCCGGGAGGACAGCCCCAGCATTTT. Protein product: CASSPSPGGQPQHF.

The V and J genes are TRBV3-1 (or the pseudogene TRBV3-2) and TRBJ2-1; 7 bases map to TRBD2. The length of the CDR3 is 15 residues. Germline CDR1 and CDR2: LGHDT and YNNKEL (reference sequence). Trimming removed 1 base from V and 4 bases from J; junction bases left unmatched: 4. The CDR3 sequence: CASSQGAGVYNEQFF. For the CDR3, the DNA is TGTGCCAGCAGCCAAGGTGCGGGGGTTTACAATGAGCAGTTCTTC.

The rearrangement joins TRBV29-1 to TRBJ1-2, with D uncertain. Trimming took off 5 bases at V and 3 bases at J, with 7 bases between the two ends. This CDR3 contains 11 residues. Per germline, CDR1 SQVTM and CDR2 ANQGSEA. CDR3 DNA: TGCAGCGTTAATGACTACTATGGCTACACCTTC. Translated, it gives CSVNDYYGYTF.

The chain couples TRBV30 to TRBJ1-5; 8 bases fit TRBD1. With V trimmed by 2 bases and J by 7 bases, 13 bases remained unmatched. There are 16 residues in the CDR3. Germline CDR1 is GTSNPN and CDR2 is SVGIG (reference sequence). The CDR3 region is CAWSTYSSGGRQPQHF. CDR3 nucleotide sequence: TGTGCCTGGAGTACTTACTCGTCAGGGGGCAGGCAGCCCCAGCATTTT.

The chain recombines TRBV19 with TRBJ1-2, with TRBD1 matching over 7 bases. The length of the CDR3 is 13 residues. Trimming cost V 5 bases and J 8 bases; bases outside gene matches: 8. Germline CDR1 reads LNHDA; CDR2 reads SQIVND (reference sequence). The CDR3: CASSLEGANGYTF. The CDR3 DNA is TGTGCCAGTAGTCTTGAGGGGGCGAACGGCTACACCTTC.